The 29 T cell receptor beta chains in this list originate from one sample, sequenced in a study of cytomegalovirus exposure and HLA in healthy donors. The study ran its PCR with 60 Vbeta and 13 Jbeta primers. Only in-frame clones appear in the TCRdb table, and some are missing; sequencing was by immunoSEQ multiplex PCR. The sample has roughly 150,000 clones; around 78% are singletons. Sequencing was carried out using PBMCs. The source is a woman in her late teens or twenties in good health and CMV-seronegative.

The chain combines TRBV7-6 with TRBJ1-3; a possible D gene is TRBD1 (5 bases). The CDR3 spans 17 residues. Trimming pared 6 bases from V and 0 bases from J, leaving 18 bases between. CDR1 SGHVS and CDR2 FNYEAQ come from the germline V gene. CDR3 DNA sequence: TGTGCCAGCAGTTCCAACCAGGGAACTTCCTCTGGAAACACCATATATTTT. This gives the protein CASSSNQGTSSGNTIYF. Full variable domain (outside the CDR3, taken from reference TRBV7-6 and TRBJ1-3): GAGVSQSPRYKVTKRGQDVALRCDPISGHVSLYWYRQALGQGPEFLTYFNYEAQQDKSGLPNDRFSAERPEGSISTLTIQRTEQRDSAMYRCASSSNQGTSSGNTIYFGEGSWLTVV.

The rearrangement joins TRBV11-3 to TRBJ2-2; weak D call: TRBD2 (5 bases). The germline CDR1 and CDR2 sequences are SGHNT and YENEEA. CDR3 length: 15 residues. V was cut by 3 bases and J by 0 bases, with 8 bases left in between. CDR3 residues: CASSFLAANTGELFF. Here the CDR3 DNA reads TGTGCCAGCAGCTTTCTAGCAGCGAACACCGGGGAGCTGTTTTTT.

The rearrangement uses TRBV5-1 and TRBJ1-6; 11 positions match TRBD1. The germline V gene encodes CDR1 SGHRS and CDR2 YFSETQ. V shed 4 bases, J shed 10 bases, and the junction held 13 bases outside the gene matches. The CDR3 is 17 residues long. This CDR3 reads CASSQLRTGGERSPLHF. Here the CDR3 DNA reads TGCGCCAGCAGCCAGCTTAGGACAGGGGGCGAAAGATCACCCCTCCACTTT.

The chain has TRBV6-4 and TRBJ2-2; 9 bases line up with TRBD1. V shed 6 bases, J shed 3 bases, and the junction held 5 bases outside the gene matches. This CDR3 has 15 amino acids. In germline, CDR1 is MRHNA, CDR2 SNTAGT. The CDR3 sequence: CASRKDRGDTGELFF. Written as DNA, the CDR3 is TGTGCCAGCAGGAAGGACAGGGGAGACACCGGGGAGCTGTTTTTT.

V is TRBV5-1 and J is TRBJ1-1; tentative D call: TRBD1 (6 bases). Between the trimmed V and J ends, which lost 0 bases and 0 bases, there was a span of 15 bases. Per the germline V gene, CDR1 is SGHRS and CDR2 is YFSETQ. The CDR3 has 17 residues. CDR3 sequence: CASSLAGANSMNTEAFF. In DNA form, the CDR3 reads TGCGCCAGCAGCTTGGCAGGGGCGAATTCCATGAACACTGAAGCTTTCTTT.

The chain links TRBV15 to TRBJ2-1; TRBD1 aligns across 8 bases. The CDR3 is made up of 14 amino acids. Germline CDR1 LNHNV, CDR2 YYDKDF (reference sequence). The V segment lost 3 bases and the J segment 10 bases; nucleotides outside the gene matches: 8. CDR3 protein: CATSRRTGDREQFF. The CDR3 nucleotides are TGTGCCACCAGCAGGCGGACTGGGGACAGGGAGCAGTTCTTC.

The V gene is TRBV25-1, the J gene TRBJ2-3; 7 bases map to TRBD1. J was trimmed by 2 bases and V by 8 bases; bases with no gene match: 7. The length of the CDR3 is 14 residues. The germline V gene encodes CDR1 MGHDK and CDR2 SYGVNS. CDR3 sequence (DNA): TGTGCCAGCGGATTGGGACAGAACACAGATACGCAGTATTTT. Protein product: CASGLGQNTDTQYF. Filled out from reference TRBV25-1 and TRBJ2-3, the complete variable domain reads EADIYQTPRYLVIGTGKKITLECSQTMGHDKMYWYQQDPGMELHLIHYSYGVNSTEKGDLSSESTVSRIRTEHFPLTLESARPSHTSQYLCASGLGQNTDTQYFGPGTRLTVL.

The J gene is TRBJ2-1, the V gene TRBV6-1; perhaps TRBD1 as D (5 bases). Germline V CDR1 and CDR2: MNHNS, SASEGT. The CDR3 is 13 residues long. Trimming removed 0 bases at V and 8 bases at J, with 8 bases between. CDR3 protein: CASSEAQGDEQFF. In DNA form, the CDR3 reads TGTGCCAGCAGTGAAGCCCAAGGGGATGAGCAGTTCTTC.

This chain connects TRBV7-9 to TRBJ2-7, with D possibly matching TRBD2 (6 bases). Germline loops: CDR1 SEHNR, CDR2 FQNEAQ (reference sequence). This CDR3 spans 12 amino acids. As DNA, the CDR3 is TGTGCCGTACTGTGCACAGCGGGCCTTTGCCCCGTC. Translation gives CAVLCTAGLCPV.

J is TRBJ2-3 and V is TRBV9; 8 bases map to TRBD2. From germline, CDR1 is SGDLS and CDR2 YYNGEE. V gave up 0 bases and J gave up 3 bases; unmatched junction bases: 6. There are 16 residues in the CDR3. Written as DNA, the CDR3 is TGTGCCAGCAGCGTAGAAACTAGCGGACGAACAGATACGCAGTATTTT. Translating it yields CASSVETSGRTDTQYF.

The CDR3 loop reads CASSPNPGATNEKLFF. For the CDR3, the DNA is TGTGCCAGCAGCCCGAACCCGGGAGCAACTAATGAAAAACTGTTTTTT. The chain carries TRBV9 and TRBJ1-4; no clear D gene. This CDR3 is built from 16 residues. V was pared by 4 bases and J by 0 bases, with 13 bases between. The germline V gene encodes CDR1 SGDLS and CDR2 YYNGEE.

This chain links TRBV9 with TRBJ2-1, with 8 bases that match TRBD1. Looked up from germline, CDR1 is SGDLS and CDR2 is YYNGEE. This CDR3 has 18 residues. V shed 0 bases and J 4 bases; nucleotides not matched to a gene: 12. Here the CDR3 DNA reads TGTGCCAGCAGCGTAGTTGGGACCCGGGACAGGCCGTACAATGAGCAGTTCTTC. Its translation: CASSVVGTRDRPYNEQFF.

The chain recombines TRBV5-6 with TRBJ1-2; 7 bases match TRBD1. The V gene end was trimmed by 2 bases and the J gene end by 5 bases; junction bases not matched to a gene: 3. Germline V gene lookup returns CDR1 SGHDT and CDR2 YYEEEE. The CDR3 consists of 13 residues. The CDR3 reads CASSFTGAYGYTF. As DNA, the CDR3 is TGTGCCAGCAGCTTCACAGGGGCATATGGCTACACCTTC.

V usage is TRBV7-2 and J usage is TRBJ1-1, with D tentatively TRBD1 (6 bases). This CDR3 contains 15 residues. Germline values: CDR1 SGHTA, CDR2 FQGNSA. V lost 4 bases and J 0 bases, leaving 12 bases between the germline ends. The CDR3 sequence: CASSWGGGLNTEAFF. CDR3 DNA sequence: TGTGCCAGCAGCTGGGGAGGGGGATTGAACACTGAAGCTTTCTTT.

This clone was seen only a few times. V is TRBV5-4 and J is TRBJ2-1; 10 bases are a match to TRBD1. The CDR3 extends over 14 amino acids. After removal of 3 bases from V and 5 bases from J, the junction contained 2 bases not matched to a gene. Germline-derived CDR1 and CDR2 are SGHNT and YYREEE (reference sequence). The chain's CDR3 is CASSSGQGDNEQFF. CDR3 in DNA: TGTGCCAGCAGCTCCGGACAGGGGGACAATGAGCAGTTCTTC.

The chain is built from TRBV7-2 and TRBJ1-2; 7 bases are a match to TRBD1. The CDR3 contains 14 residues. Germline-derived CDR1 and CDR2 are SGHTA and FQGNSA. V trimming: 4 bases; J trimming: 7 bases; junction bases outside the gene matches: 9. CDR3 residues: CASSSAHRGGGYTF. As DNA, the CDR3 is TGTGCCAGCAGCTCCGCACACAGGGGCGGTGGCTACACCTTC.

This clone has a handful of counts. The chain recombines TRBV25-1 with TRBJ2-5; TRBD2 matches 7 bases. CDR1 and CDR2 from the germline V gene are MGHDK and SYGVNS. The CDR3 contains 14 residues. Germline trimming cut 7 bases from V and 3 bases from J; bases unmatched to any gene: 8. CDR3 protein: CASTPRGREETQYF. The CDR3 DNA sequence: TGTGCCAGCACCCCCCGAGGGAGGGAAGAGACCCAGTACTTC. Drawing the rest from reference TRBV25-1 and TRBJ2-5, the complete variable domain is EADIYQTPRYLVIGTGKKITLECSQTMGHDKMYWYQQDPGMELHLIHYSYGVNSTEKGDLSSESTVSRIRTEHFPLTLESARPSHTSQYLCASTPRGREETQYFGPGTRLLVL.

V and J are TRBV7-2 and TRBJ1-5; 8 bases match TRBD1. Germline CDR1 SGHTA, CDR2 FQGNSA. The CDR3 totals 13 residues. V was clipped by 7 bases and J by 6 bases; unmatched bases: 5. The CDR3 DNA reads as TGTGCCAGCACGGACAGGGTTACTCAGCCCCAGCATTTT. Translation gives CASTDRVTQPQHF.

Written as DNA, the CDR3 is TGTGCCAGCAGCCCCGTACAGGGTAATAATCACTATGGCTACACCTTC. This translates into CASSPVQGNNHYGYTF. The gene calls are TRBV28 and TRBJ1-2; D perhaps matches TRBD1 (6 bases). There are 16 residues in the CDR3. V gave up 6 bases and J gave up 3 bases, with 20 bases separating them. Germline loops: CDR1 MDHEN, CDR2 SYDVKM.

The gene calls are TRBV13 and TRBJ1-5; tentatively, D is TRBD1 (5 bases). Germline V CDR1 and CDR2: PRHDT, FYEKMQ (reference sequence). The CDR3 contains 15 residues. V was trimmed by 3 bases and J by 1 base, leaving 10 bases between them. For the CDR3, the DNA is TGTGCCAGCAGCTTGGGGTGGGGCAGCAATCAGCCCCAGCATTTT. This encodes CASSLGWGSNQPQHF.

The J gene is TRBJ1-2, the V gene TRBV5-1; 7 positions match TRBD1. The CDR3 covers 13 residues. Germline trimming cut 4 bases from V and 6 bases from J; bases unmatched to any gene: 6. CDR1 and CDR2 from the germline V gene are SGHRS and YFSETQ. In DNA form, the CDR3 reads TGCGCCAGCAGCCAGGACAGGTTACATGGCTACACCTTC. Its protein product is CASSQDRLHGYTF. Using reference TRBV5-1 and TRBJ1-2 for the parts outside the CDR3, the full variable domain is KAGVTQTPRYLIKTRGQQVTLSCSPISGHRSVSWYQQTPGQGLQFLFEYFSETQRNKGNFPGRFSGRQFSNSRSEMNVSTLELGDSALYLCASSQDRLHGYTFGSGTRLTVV.

This chain links TRBV11-2 with TRBJ2-7, with 7 nucleotides matching TRBD2. Trimming at V came to 4 bases and at J to 1 base, leaving 13 bases not matched to a gene. The CDR3 consists of 17 residues. The germline V gene has CDR1 SGHAT and CDR2 FQNNGV. The CDR3 DNA is TGTGCCAGCAGCTCCCGTGACTATAGCGGGTTTTCCTACGAGCAGTACGTC. This translates into CASSSRDYSGFSYEQYV.

The rearrangement uses TRBV11-2 and TRBJ2-3, with 9 bases lining up with TRBD1. Germline V gene data show CDR1 as SGHAT and CDR2 as FQNNGV. The CDR3 has 16 residues. Trimming cost V 1 base and J 5 bases; bases outside gene matches: 7. CDR3 DNA sequence: TGTGCCAGCAGCTTAGGCACAGGGGGCTCGGGAGATACGCAGTATTTT. It translates to CASSLGTGGSGDTQYF.

The chain carries TRBV7-2 and TRBJ1-3; a possible D gene is TRBD1 (6 bases). Trimming removed 4 bases at V and 1 base at J, with 17 bases between. Per germline, CDR1 SGHTA and CDR2 FQGNSA. The length of the CDR3 is 17 residues. The CDR3 nucleotides are TGTGCCAGCAGCTCGTACGGACAGATAGGGTCTGGAAACACCATATATTTT. Residues: CASSSYGQIGSGNTIYF. Looking up the rest from reference TRBV7-2 and TRBJ1-3 gives the full variable domain: GAGVSQSPSNKVTEKGKDVELRCDPISGHTALYWYRQSLGQGLEFLIYFQGNSAPDKSGLPSDRFSAERTGGSVSTLTIQRTQQEDSAVYLCASSSYGQIGSGNTIYFGEGSWLTVV.

This sequence joins TRBV15 and TRBJ1-4; the D gene is possibly TRBD1 (6 bases). V was pared by 0 bases and J by 7 bases, with 18 bases between. The germline gives CDR1 LNHNV, CDR2 YYDKDF (reference sequence). This CDR3 region has 17 residues. The CDR3 protein is CATSREGVGGLREKLFF. CDR3 sequence (DNA): TGTGCCACCAGCAGAGAAGGGGTGGGGGGGCTGCGTGAAAAACTGTTTTTT.

This chain links TRBV27 with TRBJ2-6, with 8 bases fitting TRBD1. Germline CDR1 reads MNHEY; CDR2 reads SMNVEV (reference sequence). V was clipped by 3 bases and J by 2 bases; unmatched bases: 3. The CDR3 spans 16 residues. CDR3 sequence reads: CASSFQGAAGANVLTF. CDR3 bases: TGTGCCAGCAGTTTCCAGGGGGCGGCTGGGGCCAACGTCCTGACTTTC. Full variable domain (missing parts from reference TRBV27 and TRBJ2-6): EAQVTQNPRYLITVTGKKLTVTCSQNMNHEYMSWYRQDPGLGLRQIYYSMNVEVTDKGDVPEGYKVSRKEKRNFPLILESPSPNQTSLYFCASSFQGAAGANVLTFGAGSRLTVL.

The genes are TRBV10-3 and TRBJ1-1, with D tentatively TRBD1 (5 bases). Germline CDR1 and CDR2: ENHRY and SYGVKD. The ends were cut back, 0 bases at V and 3 bases at J, with 8 bases in the middle. There are 14 residues in the CDR3. DNA for the CDR3: TGTGCCATCAGTGAGTCGCAGGGATACACTGAAGCTTTCTTT. This sequence encodes CAISESQGYTEAFF.

This CDR3 reads CASSYRSQGPNEKLFF. As DNA, the CDR3 is TGTGCCAGCAGTTACCGGAGCCAGGGCCCTAATGAAAAACTGTTTTTT. The V and J genes are TRBV6-6 and TRBJ1-4, with a tentative D call TRBD1 (5 bases). Germline V CDR1 and CDR2: MNHNY, SVGAGI (reference sequence). Trimming shortened V by 2 bases and J by 3 bases, and 13 bases separated the two germline ends. CDR3 length equals 16 residues.

This clone appeared a single time. The chain recombines TRBV29-1 with TRBJ1-2; the D gene is possibly TRBD1 (6 bases). The CDR3 sequence is 11 residues long. The V gene lost 4 bases and the J gene lost 7 bases, with 10 bases spanning the gap. Germline V gene lookup returns CDR1 SQVTM and CDR2 ANQGSEA. CDR3 sequence: CSVGGQRGYTF. In DNA, the CDR3 is TGCAGCGTTGGCGGACAGCGTGGCTACACCTTC.